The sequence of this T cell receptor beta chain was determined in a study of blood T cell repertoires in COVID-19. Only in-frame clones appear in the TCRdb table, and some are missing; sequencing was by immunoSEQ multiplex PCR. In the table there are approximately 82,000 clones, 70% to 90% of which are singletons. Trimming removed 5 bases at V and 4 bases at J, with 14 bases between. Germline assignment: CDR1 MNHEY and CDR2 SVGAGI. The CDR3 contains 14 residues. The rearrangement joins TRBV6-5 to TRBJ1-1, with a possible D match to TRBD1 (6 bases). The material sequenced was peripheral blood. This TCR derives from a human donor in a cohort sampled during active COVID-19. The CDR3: CASSLRGLGTEAFF. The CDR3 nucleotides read TGTGCCAGCAGTCTGAGGGGGTTGGGCACTGAAGCTTTCTTT.